Below, 13 T cell receptor beta chains from the same sample are listed, as sequenced in a study of T cells in Graves' hyperthyroidism and ophthalmopathy. The investigators amplified TCR beta CDR3 regions from RNA transcripts. During a first-round RT-PCR of the TCR CDR3, the HTBI primer set was used. One entry per CDR3 protein results from TCRdb running MiXCR on the multiplex PCR reads. The sample includes roughly 420,000 distinct CDR3 sequences, roughly an eighth of them seen just once. The sample comprised blood. The receptors derive from a woman aged 18 to 35 with Graves' hyperthyroidism.

This clonotype was seen repeatedly, ten times or more. The chain has TRBV12-3 or TRBV12-4 and TRBJ1-3; D might be TRBD1 (6 bases). CDR3 length equals 14 residues. V was trimmed by 3 bases and J by 3 bases, leaving 9 bases between them. The CDR3 DNA follows: TGTGCCAGCAGTTTTGACAGGTTTGGAAACACCATATATTTT. It codes for CASSFDRFGNTIYF.

This rearrangement joins TRBV7-9 to TRBJ2-1; D not resolved. V shed 8 bases and J shed 4 bases, with 6 bases lying between them. Looked up from germline, CDR1 is SEHNR and CDR2 is FQNEAQ (reference sequence). CDR3 length: 11 residues. CDR3 sequence: CASGLYNEQFF. For the CDR3, the DNA is TGTGCCAGCGGGCTATACAATGAGCAGTTCTTC.

This clonotype has just a few counts. CDR3 nucleotide sequence: TGTGCCAGCTCACCGACAGGCCCCAATCAGCCCCAGCATTTT. It codes for CASSPTGPNQPQHF. This chain uses TRBV18 with TRBJ1-5; a weak D match, TRBD1 (6 bases). The CDR3 loop spans 14 amino acids. The ends were cut back, 3 bases at V and 3 bases at J, with 9 bases in the middle. The germline gives CDR1 KGHSH, CDR2 LQKENI.

Many counts were recorded for this clonotype. V usage is TRBV7-8 and J usage is TRBJ2-5; TRBD1 aligns across 9 bases. V trimming: 4 bases; J trimming: 2 bases; junction bases outside the gene matches: 17. This CDR3 is built from 19 residues. Germline CDR1 and CDR2: SGHVS and FQNEAQ. The CDR3 DNA reads as TGTGCCAGCAGCTGGAGCTGGTTAGGACAGGGGTCTGATCAAGAGACCCAGTACTTC. Protein: CASSWSWLGQGSDQETQYF.

This clonotype came up a few times. This clone may be a read error of a much larger clone one base away. This chain uses TRBV12-3 or TRBV12-4 with TRBJ1-4, with 8 bases lining up with TRBD1. Trimming removed 1 base from V and 10 bases from J; junction bases left unmatched: 8. This CDR3 region has 15 residues. The chain's CDR3 is CASSLVTGGNGKLFF. CDR3 nucleotide sequence: TGTGCCAGCAGTTTAGTTACAGGGGGAAACGGAAAACTGTTTTTT.

This clonotype was observed at least ten times. The chain links TRBV6-1 to TRBJ2-5, with TRBD2 matching 8 bases. With 6 bases clipped from V and 5 bases from J, the junction kept 14 bases outside the gene matches. Germline V gene lookup returns CDR1 MNHNS and CDR2 SASEGT. This CDR3 contains 16 residues. Written as DNA, the CDR3 is TGTGCCAGCAGAAAGGGGAGTATGAGCGGGAGTGAGACCCAGTACTTC. Its translation is CASRKGSMSGSETQYF.

This clonotype was counted ten times or more. DNA for the CDR3: TGTGCCACCAGCAGAGCGCCAGGGGGCGGCGGCTACACCTTC. As protein: CATSRAPGGGGYTF. V gene TRBV15 combines with J gene TRBJ1-2; 8 positions match TRBD1. V was pared by 1 base and J by 8 bases, with 6 bases of the junction left unmatched. The CDR3 covers 14 residues. Germline CDR1 LNHNV, CDR2 YYDKDF (reference sequence).

This clonotype was observed at least ten times. The chain joins TRBV20-1 to TRBJ2-1; 7 bases map to TRBD2. V dropped 1 base and J dropped 6; count of bases not matched to a gene: 9. Germline assignment: CDR1 DFQATT and CDR2 SNEGSKA (reference sequence). The CDR3 covers 15 residues. CDR3 protein: CSARGMGEGLNEQFF. The CDR3 DNA is TGCAGTGCTAGAGGGATGGGGGAGGGCCTCAATGAGCAGTTCTTC.

V gene TRBV12-5 combines with J gene TRBJ2-5; 7 bases are shared with TRBD1. Germline loops: CDR1 LGHNT, CDR2 FRNRAP. V trimming: 4 bases; J trimming: 1 base; junction bases outside the gene matches: 6. This CDR3 comprises 15 residues. The CDR3 reads CASGSGTAGQETQYF. Here the CDR3 DNA reads TGTGCTAGTGGTTCCGGGACAGCAGGCCAAGAGACCCAGTACTTC.

This clonotype was picked up a small number of times. The chain carries TRBV11-2 and TRBJ1-2, with 7 positions matching TRBD1. V trimming: 3 bases; J trimming: 2 bases; junction bases outside the gene matches: 9. Germline CDR1 and CDR2: SGHAT and FQNNGV. This CDR3 region has 16 residues. In nucleotides, the CDR3 is TGTGCCAGCAGCTTTTTCCGGGACAGTGCCAACTATGGCTACACCTTC. Translation gives CASSFFRDSANYGYTF.

This clonotype came up many times. V and J are TRBV7-8 and TRBJ2-5, with TRBD2 identical over 12 bases. The CDR3 loop spans 16 amino acids. Losses at the gene ends were 1 base for V and 5 bases for J; bases not matched to a gene: 5. The germline gives CDR1 SGHVS, CDR2 FQNEAQ. This CDR3 is CASSLGTSGRSETQYF. In nucleotides, the CDR3 is TGTGCCAGCAGCTTAGGAACTAGCGGGAGGTCCGAGACCCAGTACTTC.

V and J are TRBV3-1 and TRBJ2-4; 7 nucleotides match TRBD1. CDR3 size: 13 residues. Losses at the gene ends were 4 bases for V and 7 bases for J; bases not matched to a gene: 4. The germline V gene has CDR1 LGHDT and CDR2 YNNKEL (reference sequence). CDR3 coding DNA: TGTGCCAGCAGCCCAGGGGGTAATAACATTCAGTACTTC. This translates into CASSPGGNNIQYF. Together with reference TRBV3-1 and TRBJ2-4, the CDR3 gives the full variable domain: DTAVSQTPKYLVTQMGNDKSIKCEQNLGHDTMYWYKQDSKKFLKIMFSYNNKELIINETVPNRFSPKSPDKAHLNLHINSLELGDSAVYFCASSPGGNNIQYFGAGTRLSVL.

This clonotype was observed many times. The chain recombines TRBV7-9 with TRBJ2-5; TRBD2 matches 8 bases. Germline V gene data show CDR1 as SEHNR and CDR2 as FQNEAQ (reference sequence). Germline trimming cut 4 bases from V and 2 bases from J; bases unmatched to any gene: 15. The length of the CDR3 is 18 residues. The CDR3 loop reads CASSSTPGLAVGQETQYF. The CDR3 DNA reads TGTGCCAGCAGCTCTACCCCCGGACTAGCAGTCGGGCAAGAGACCCAGTACTTC. The full variable domain, in which reference TRBV7-9 and TRBJ2-5 provide the parts outside the CDR3, is DTGVSQNPRHKITKRGQNVTFRCDPISEHNRLYWYRQTLGQGPEFLTYFQNEAQLEKSRLLSDRFSAERPKGSFSTLEIQRTEQGDSAMYLCASSSTPGLAVGQETQYFGPGTRLLVL.